Listed here are 29 T cell receptor beta chains from one sample, sequenced in a study of tumor-infiltrating lymphocytes in primary liver carcinoma. Total RNA amounting to 450 to 500 ng was the source from which TCR beta cDNA was made with a constant-region primer. What produced the TCR beta libraries was three nested multiplex PCR rounds using slightly modified ARM-PCR. TRBV1-TRBV30 forward and Cbeta reverse primers drove the first two roughly 11-cycle rounds. TCRdb independently ran MiXCR on the multiplex PCR reads; one entry per CDR3 protein. Of just over 300,000 distinct CDR3 sequences in the sample, nearly 60% were seen once. Germline DNA was also extracted, and blood RNA derived from unsorted whole blood. The sample taken for sequencing was peripheral blood. These receptors all come from a woman aged 25 to 39 with primary liver carcinoma and hepatitis B virus infection.

This clonotype was seen many times. The rearrangement joins TRBV4-2 to TRBJ2-5, with 7 positions matching TRBD2. CDR1 is LGHNA, CDR2 YNFKEQ, per germline. V shed 4 bases and J 7 bases; nucleotides not matched to a gene: 6. The CDR3 is 13 amino acids. The chain's CDR3 is CASSLRLAGTQYF. In nucleotides, the CDR3 is TGTGCCAGCAGCCTTCGACTAGCCGGGACCCAGTACTTC.

As concerns this clonotype: This may arise from a read error, as a much more abundant clone is one base away. The genes are TRBV6-1 and TRBJ1-5; D unresolved. V dropped 6 bases and J dropped 3 bases, with 12 bases sitting between them. This CDR3 has 14 amino acids. Germline CDR1 MNHNS, CDR2 SASEGT. The CDR3 region is CASRELYNNQPQHF. The DNA of the CDR3 is TGTGCCAGCAGAGAGCTATATAACAATCAGCCCCAGCATTTT.

The gene calls are TRBV30 and TRBJ1-6, with unresolved D. Deletions cut 5 bases from V and 10 bases from J, with 12 bases between. This CDR3 region has 12 residues. The germline gives CDR1 GTSNPN, CDR2 SVGIG (reference sequence). The CDR3 DNA follows: TGTGCCTGGGGAGTTTTGGGATCACCCCTCCACTTT. Protein: CAWGVLGSPLHF.

On this clonotype: Since a much larger clone is just one base distant, this may be a read error. The chain has TRBV12-3 or TRBV12-4 and TRBJ2-3, with 7 nucleotides matching TRBD2. With 5 bases clipped from V and 4 bases from J, the junction kept 12 bases outside the gene matches. This CDR3 comprises 16 residues. The DNA for the CDR3 is TGTGCCAGCAGTCTGGGACCAGCGGGATACGCAGATACGCAGTATTTT. Protein: CASSLGPAGYADTQYF.

A few counts support this clonotype. The V and J genes are TRBV5-6 and TRBJ1-2; 7 nucleotides agree with TRBD1. The V gene end was trimmed by 4 bases and the J gene end by 4 bases; junction bases not matched to a gene: 7. CDR1 is SGHDT and CDR2 is YYEEEE in the germline V gene. The CDR3 totals 14 residues. The CDR3 coding sequence is TGTGCCAGCAGCCCAGGGGGAGGAAGCTATGGCTACACCTTC. Translated: CASSPGGGSYGYTF. Drawing the rest from reference TRBV5-6 and TRBJ1-2, the complete variable domain is DAGVTQSPTHLIKTRGQQVTLRCSPKSGHDTVSWYQQALGQGPQFIFQYYEEEERQRGNFPDRFSGHQFPNYSSELNVNALLLGDSALYLCASSPGGGSYGYTFGSGTRLTVV.

This clonotype was seen a few times. This chain uses TRBV12-3 or TRBV12-4 with TRBJ2-7; the D gene is possibly TRBD1 (6 bases). Trimming shortened V by 4 bases and J by 3 bases, and 10 bases separated the two germline ends. The CDR3 extends over 13 amino acids. CDR3 region: CASSWETGYEQYF. CDR3 DNA: TGTGCCAGCAGTTGGGAGACAGGCTACGAGCAGTACTTC.

Concerning this clonotype: This may be a read error: a much more frequent sequence differs by one nucleotide. This rearrangement joins TRBV6-5 to TRBJ2-7; no firm D call. Germline CDR1 MNHEY, CDR2 SVGAGI. V was clipped by 0 bases and J by 5 bases, with 14 bases between them. This CDR3 spans 15 amino acids. DNA for the CDR3: TGTGCCAGCAGTTACTCGATCACAGTTAACCACGAGCAGTACTTC. Translated: CASSYSITVNHEQYF.

V and J are TRBV7-8 and TRBJ2-1, with 8 positions matching TRBD2. The CDR3 has 16 residues. The germline V gene encodes CDR1 SGHVS and CDR2 FQNEAQ. J was trimmed by 7 bases and V by 5 bases; bases with no gene match: 13. This chain's CDR3 is CASSRGAGRGGNEQFF. The CDR3, as DNA: TGTGCCAGCAGCCGAGGGGCCGGGAGGGGTGGGAATGAGCAGTTCTTC.

On this clonotype itself: Given a much more abundant clone one base away, this may be a read error. CDR3 nucleotides: TGTGCCTGGAGTACTACTCGGGGTAGAGTCTATGGCTACACCTTC. Protein: CAWSTTRGRVYGYTF. V usage is TRBV30 and J usage is TRBJ1-2; D is ambiguous. Germline V CDR1 and CDR2: GTSNPN, SVGIG (reference sequence). The CDR3 is 15 residues long. Trimming removed 2 bases at V and 4 bases at J, with 17 bases between.

The chain couples TRBV6-6 to TRBJ1-1; D is uncertain. This CDR3 contains 14 residues. Trimming removed 4 bases from V and 1 base from J, with 10 bases in between. The germline gives CDR1 MNHNY, CDR2 SVGAGI (reference sequence). Written as DNA, the CDR3 is TGTGCCAGCAGTTCAGCCTACGGGAACACTGAAGCTTTCTTT. Residues: CASSSAYGNTEAFF.

This clonotype was observed at least ten times. The CDR3 nucleotides read TGCAGCGGGGGTAGTGGTAGCGGGAGAAGGTACAATGAGCAGTTCTTC. It codes for CSGGSGSGRRYNEQFF. This chain joins TRBV29-1 and TRBJ2-1; TRBD2 matches at 9 bases. J gave up 4 bases and V 7 bases, and 14 bases lay outside the gene matches. The CDR3 sequence is 16 residues long. Germline V CDR1 and CDR2: SQVTM, ANQGSEA.

This CDR3 is CASSYQTGAINGYTF. DNA for the CDR3: TGTGCCAGCAGCTATCAGACAGGGGCGATAAATGGCTACACCTTC. The chain employs TRBV5-6 and TRBJ1-2; 8 bases map to TRBD1. Germline CDR1 is SGHDT and CDR2 is YYEEEE. The CDR3 is made up of 15 amino acids. V lost 3 bases and J lost 6; bases outside the gene matches: 10.

The chain joins TRBV28 to TRBJ2-7, with a weak D call TRBD2 (5 bases). Deletions cut 6 bases from V and 7 bases from J, with 16 bases between. CDR1 is MDHEN, CDR2 SYDVKM, per germline. This CDR3 region has 13 residues. This chain's CDR3 is CASSRGSGWEQYF. Here the CDR3 DNA reads TGTGCCAGCAGCCGGGGATCCGGGTGGGAGCAGTACTTC.

The chain uses TRBV11-2 and TRBJ2-1, with 11 positions matching TRBD2. Trimming cost V 5 bases and J 5 bases; bases outside gene matches: 5. Germline assignment: CDR1 SGHAT and CDR2 FQNNGV. This CDR3 is 15 amino acids long. The CDR3 coding sequence is TGTGCCAGCAGCCAAACTAGCGGGAGCCACAATGAGCAGTTCTTC. Its protein product is CASSQTSGSHNEQFF.

This clonotype was found once. A much larger clone differs from this one at a single base, so this may be a read error. The chain joins TRBV6-5 to TRBJ2-7; 9 nucleotides line up with TRBD1. The length of the CDR3 is 17 residues. Germline V gene lookup returns CDR1 MNHEY and CDR2 SVGAGI. The CDR3 DNA reads TGTACCAGCAGTTACTCCTCGGGACAGGGAGGCTCCTACGAGCAGTACTTC. Amino acids: CTSSYSSGQGGSYEQYF.

Worth noting for this clonotype: Relative to the germline gene, one junction end is altered; a read error may explain this. The chain has TRBV14 and TRBJ2-3; D remains ambiguous. Germline CDR1 and CDR2: SGHDN and FVKESK. The CDR3 runs 14 residues. CDR3 coding DNA: TGTACCAGCAGCCAAGATTTAGGGTTGGGTACGCAGTATTTT. Amino acid sequence: CTSSQDLGLGTQYF.

This sequence joins TRBV5-1 and TRBJ2-3; 9 bases are shared with TRBD1. The CDR3 consists of 17 residues. The junction had 9 bases not matched to a gene; V was cut back by 0 bases and J by 4 bases. Germline V lookup: CDR1 SGHRS, CDR2 YFSETQ. The CDR3 is CASSLERPGQGPDTQYF. CDR3 nucleotides: TGCGCCAGCAGCTTGGAGCGGCCGGGACAGGGCCCAGATACGCAGTATTTT.

This clonotype was seen a few times. The chain is built from TRBV7-8 and TRBJ1-1; 7 positions agree with TRBD1. Germline V gene data show CDR1 as SGHVS and CDR2 as FQNEAQ. V dropped 1 base and J dropped 2; count of bases not matched to a gene: 7. This CDR3 has 16 residues. The CDR3 is CASSLGTRQGNTEAFF. CDR3 in DNA: TGTGCCAGCAGCTTAGGTACCCGACAGGGAAACACTGAAGCTTTCTTT.

As to this clonotype: A much larger clone differs from this one at a single base, so this may be a read error. CDR3 sequence: CASRAHPSGSSYNEQFF. CDR3 nucleotide sequence: TGTGCCAGCAGAGCTCACCCGAGTGGTAGCTCCTACAATGAGCAGTTCTTC. The V and J genes are TRBV12-3 or TRBV12-4 and TRBJ2-1; D unresolved. V lost 6 bases, J lost 0 bases, and 18 bases lay in between. CDR3 length: 17 amino acids.

Notes on this clonotype: At one end the junction does not follow the germline gene, possibly because of a read error. The chain employs TRBV6-1 and TRBJ2-5; 7 positions match TRBD2. The CDR3 has 16 residues. Germline CDR1 reads MNHNS; CDR2 reads SASEGT. DNA of the CDR3: TGTGCCAGCAGTGATGGCCCCGGGGTCAGGCGGGAGACCCATTACTTC. Translated, it gives CASSDGPGVRRETHYF.

Worth noting for this clonotype: Compared with germline, one end of the junction differs, possibly owing to a read error. V gene TRBV30 combines with J gene TRBJ1-3, with unresolved D. The germline V gene has CDR1 GTSNPN and CDR2 SVGIG (reference sequence). CDR3 length: 14 residues. The CDR3: CAWSGGLGGNSIYF. In nucleotides, the CDR3 is TGTGCCTGGAGTGGAGGGCTTGGTGGAAACAGCATATATTTT.

On this clonotype itself: With a much larger clone just one base away, this may be a read error. The chain couples TRBV6-5 to TRBJ1-5; the match to TRBD1 covers 7 bases. CDR1 and CDR2 from the germline V gene are MNHEY and SVGAGI. This CDR3 contains 15 residues. The CDR3: CASSRGQPSNQPQQF. In DNA form, the CDR3 reads TGTGCCAGCAGCCGGGGACAGCCGAGCAATCAGCCCCAGCAATTT.

This clonotype occurred a few times. The genes are TRBV7-9 and TRBJ2-7; D gene ambiguous. Germline V CDR1 and CDR2: SEHNR, FQNEAQ (reference sequence). V lost 4 bases, J lost 3 bases, and 7 bases lay in between. The CDR3 loop spans 12 amino acids. CDR3 in amino acids: CASSSRIYEQYF. The CDR3 coding sequence is TGTGCCAGCAGCTCCCGTATCTACGAGCAGTACTTC.

The sample holds many counts of this clonotype. The V gene is TRBV4-1, the J gene TRBJ1-1, with D possibly TRBD1 on 5 matching bases. The germline CDR1 and CDR2 sequences are MGHRA and YSYEKL. The CDR3 is 15 residues long. The V and J ends lost 3 bases and 7 bases respectively, with 18 bases between them. The CDR3 protein is CASSHPPRGSDEAFF. The DNA for the CDR3 is TGCGCCAGCAGCCATCCCCCGAGGGGCTCGGATGAAGCTTTCTTT.

Regarding this clonotype: No conserved phenylalanine or tryptophan is present at the end of the CDR3, so a read error is the likely explanation. The chain couples TRBV6-5 to TRBJ2-1; the D gene is possibly TRBD1 (5 bases). Germline V gene sequence: CDR1 MNHEY, CDR2 SVGAGI. V gave up 2 bases and J gave up 9 bases, with 11 bases separating them. The CDR3 sequence is 13 residues long. CDR3 in amino acids: CASSYRIGAEQFL. CDR3 in DNA: TGTGCCAGCAGTTACCGCATAGGGGCTGAGCAGTTCTTG.

This clonotype was observed at least ten times. The V gene is TRBV11-1, the J gene TRBJ2-1, with D possibly called TRBD1 or TRBD2 (6 bases each). Per germline, CDR1 SGHAT and CDR2 FQDESV (reference sequence). CDR3 length equals 16 residues. V lost 3 bases to trimming and J lost 3 bases, with 15 bases between them. The CDR3 DNA follows: TGTGCCAGCAGCTTCCGGGGGCCCGGACTCTACAATGAGCAGTTCTTC. It specifies CASSFRGPGLYNEQFF.

Turning to this clonotype: A much larger clone is a single base away; this may be a read error. The rearrangement links TRBV11-2 to TRBJ2-5; 8 bases are shared with TRBD1. V lost 3 bases, J lost 2 bases, and 8 bases stayed unmatched. The germline V gene has CDR1 SGHAT and CDR2 FQNNGV. The CDR3 is 16 amino acids. Here the CDR3 DNA reads TGTGCCAGCAGCTTCCCGCACAGGGGGTGGCAAGAGACCCAGTACTTC. Encoded protein: CASSFPHRGWQETQYF.

With regard to this clonotype: This sequence may be a read error, since a much larger clone differs from it by one base. This chain connects TRBV12-3 or TRBV12-4 to TRBJ2-3; D gene unclear. This CDR3 has 12 residues. CDR3 nucleotides: TGTGCCTGCAGTTTAAGCAGGTATACGCAGTATTTT. It specifies CACSLSRYTQYF.

Details on this clonotype: One junction end does not reproduce the germline sequence, and a read error may be involved. The V call is TRBV11-2, the J call TRBJ2-2, with D tentatively TRBD2 (6 bases). The germline V gene encodes CDR1 SGHAT and CDR2 FQNNGV. This CDR3 has 17 amino acids. CDR3: CASNLAFGRGTIGELFF. DNA for the CDR3: TGTGCCAGCAACTTAGCGTTTGGGCGGGGTACGATCGGGGAGCTGTTTTTT. Supplemented by reference TRBV11-2 and TRBJ2-2, the full variable domain reads EAGVAQSPRYKIIEKRQSVAFWCNPISGHATLYWYQQILGQGPKLLIQFQNNGVVDDSQLPKDRFSAERLKGVDSTLKIQPAKLEDSAVYLCASNLAFGRGTIGELFFGEGSRLTVL.